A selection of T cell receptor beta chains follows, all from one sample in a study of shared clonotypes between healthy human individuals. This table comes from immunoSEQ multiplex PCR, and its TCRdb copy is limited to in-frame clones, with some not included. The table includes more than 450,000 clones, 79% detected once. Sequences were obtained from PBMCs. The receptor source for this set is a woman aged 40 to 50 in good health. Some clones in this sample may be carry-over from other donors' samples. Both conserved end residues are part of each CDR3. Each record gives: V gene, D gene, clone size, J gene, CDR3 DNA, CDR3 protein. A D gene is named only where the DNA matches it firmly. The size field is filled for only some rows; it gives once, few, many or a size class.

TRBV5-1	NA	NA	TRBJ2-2	TGCGCCAGCAGCTTGTACCAGAACACCGGGGAGCTGTTTTTT	CASSLYQNTGELFF
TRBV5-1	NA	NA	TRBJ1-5	TGCGCCAGCAGCCCGGGACAAGGGGCTAATCAGCCCCAGCATTTT	CASSPGQGANQPQHF
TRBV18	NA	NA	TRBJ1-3	TGTGCCAGCTCGCCGGACATTCGCTCTGGAAACACCATATATTTT	CASSPDIRSGNTIYF
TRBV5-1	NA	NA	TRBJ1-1	TGCGCCAGCACTGACGCCAGGGGTAACACTGAAGCTTTCTTT	CASTDARGNTEAFF
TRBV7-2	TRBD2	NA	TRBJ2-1	TGTGCCAGCAGCCCACGACGCGGGGTAGCGGGAGTACCCAATGAGCAGTTCTTC	CASSPRRGVAGVPNEQFF
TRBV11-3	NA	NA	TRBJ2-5	TGTGCCAGCAGCTTAGACGGGACAAGCCAAGAGACCCAGTACTTC	CASSLDGTSQETQYF
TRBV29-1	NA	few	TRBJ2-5	TGCAGCGCGGGACTCAACCAAGAGACCCAGTACTTC	CSAGLNQETQYF
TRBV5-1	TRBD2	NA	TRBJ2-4	TGCGCCAGCAGCTTGGCCCCTCGAGCGCGGGAGTTAAACATTCAGTACTTC	CASSLAPRARELNIQYF
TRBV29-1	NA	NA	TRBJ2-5	TGCAGCGTTGAAGACATGGCGACAGGTCCGTACTTC	CSVEDMATGPYF
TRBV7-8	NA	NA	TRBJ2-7	TGTGCCAGCAGCTGGCAGCGGACAGCCTACGAGCAGTACTTC	CASSWQRTAYEQYF
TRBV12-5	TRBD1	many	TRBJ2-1	TGTGCTAGTGCCCTGGACAGGGCCAATGAGCAGTTCTTC	CASALDRANEQFF
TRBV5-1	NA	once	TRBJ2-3	TGCGCCAGCAGCTTCGGGGCAGCTAGCACAGATACGCAGTATTTT	CASSFGAASTDTQYF
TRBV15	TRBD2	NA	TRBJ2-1	TGTGCCACCAGCAGAGCGGGAGGGTTTGTTGAGCAGTTCTTC	CATSRAGGFVEQFF
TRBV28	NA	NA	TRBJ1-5	TGTGCCAGCAGTTTGTTGGGCGGATTTAGCAATCAGCCCCAGCATTTT	CASSLLGGFSNQPQHF
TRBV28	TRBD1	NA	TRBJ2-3	TGTGCCAGCAAGTCCGGGACAGGGCTCACAGATACGCAGTATTTT	CASKSGTGLTDTQYF
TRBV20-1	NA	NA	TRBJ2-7	TGCAGTGCTAGAGGGGGGTACGAGCAGTACTTC	CSARGGYEQYF
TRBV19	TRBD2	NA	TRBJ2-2	TGTGCCAGTGCCGGGACTAGCGATAACACCGGGGAGCTGTTTTTT	CASAGTSDNTGELFF
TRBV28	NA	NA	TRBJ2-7	TGTGCCAGCAGTTTAGTCGCAGGGACCTACGAGCAGTACTTC	CASSLVAGTYEQYF
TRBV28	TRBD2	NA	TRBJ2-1	TGTGCCAGCACCCAGATTAGCGGGGACTACAATGAGCAGTTCTTC	CASTQISGDYNEQFF
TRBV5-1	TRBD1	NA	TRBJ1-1	TGCGCCAGCAGCATGGGACAGGGTGACACTGAAGCTTTCTTT	CASSMGQGDTEAFF
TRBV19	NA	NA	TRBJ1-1	TGTGCCAGTAGGCGTGGAATGAACACTGAAGCTTTCTTT	CASRRGMNTEAFF
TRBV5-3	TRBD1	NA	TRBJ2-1	TGTGCCAGAAGCTACTCGCCTTTGGACAGGGGAAGGGACAATGAGCAGTTCTTC	CARSYSPLDRGRDNEQFF
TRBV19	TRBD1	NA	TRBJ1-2	TGTGCCAGTCGGCAGGGGGGACTAGATGGCTACACCTTC	CASRQGGLDGYTF
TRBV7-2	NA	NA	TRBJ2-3	TGTGCCAGCAGGCCCAGCACAGATACGCAGTATTTT	CASRPSTDTQYF
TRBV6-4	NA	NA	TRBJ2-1	TGTGCCAGCAGTGACCCACCTGGTGGGCAGTTCTTC	CASSDPPGGQFF
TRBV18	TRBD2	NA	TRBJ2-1	TGTGCCAGCTCACCTCTGGGACTAGCGGGAGACAATGAGCAGTTCTTC	CASSPLGLAGDNEQFF
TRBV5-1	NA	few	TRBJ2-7	TGCGCCAGCAGCGGCGCGACCGGGGCGAGGGAGCAGTACTTC	CASSGATGAREQYF